This TCR beta chain originates from a study of OX40 agonist ivuxolimab in advanced cancers. The CDR3 is made up of 15 amino acids. Germline V CDR1 and CDR2: LGHNA, YNFKEQ. TCRdb's copy holds only in-frame clones and misses some; the assay was immunoSEQ multiplex PCR. This sample has some 140,000 clones, with 90% found just once. Of note for this clone: At one end, the junction sequence differs from germline, possibly due to a read error.

Sample: CD4+ or CD8+ T cells sorted from blood, taken in a trial of the OX40 agonist ivuxolimab. The clonotype comes from an adult with an advanced solid tumor such as melanoma, head and neck, liver or kidney cancer. This chain links TRBV4-2 with TRBJ2-1; 8 bases agree with TRBD2. DNA for the CDR3: TGTGCCAGCAGTCAAGAGACTAGCGACGTGAATGAGCAGTTCTTC. As protein: CASSQETSDVNEQFF.